This entry is about one TCR beta chain. As handled by the study authors: Amplifying reference gene primers gave estimates of nucleated cell counts. Generated by immunoSEQ multiplex PCR, the TCRdb table keeps only in-frame clones and is missing some. V, J and clone size derive from that table, while D and trimming were established from the DNA sequence. Here the sample spans 350,000 to 400,000 clones, roughly 89% being singletons. This record belongs to a study of blood T cell repertoires in COVID-19. Whole-study context: The United States, Italy and Spain were the sources of the acute and convalescent COVID-19 samples.

With V trimmed by 1 base and J by 4 bases, 11 bases remained unmatched. Germline CDR1 MGHRA, CDR2 YSYEKL. This CDR3 comprises 17 residues. This receptor was taken from a man aged 18 to 29 with active or convalescent COVID-19. Sequenced input: peripheral blood. This chain uses TRBV4-1 with TRBJ2-5, with 8 bases matching TRBD2. The CDR3 sequence is CASSQGLAGGSVETQYF. CDR3 in DNA: TGCGCCAGCAGCCAAGGTTTGGCGGGAGGATCTGTAGAGACCCAGTACTTC.